This T cell receptor beta chain comes out of a study of blood T cell repertoires in COVID-19. Study summary: There were acute and convalescent COVID-19 samples, and they came from the United States, Italy and Spain. Sample material is recorded as cDNA or gDNA derived from T cells, B-cell-depleted T cells, or PBMCs.

The CDR3 runs to 15 residues. Germline CDR1 SNHLY, CDR2 FYNNEI. Trimming took off 0 bases at V and 7 bases at J, with 13 bases between the two ends. The table came from immunoSEQ multiplex PCR; TCRdb's copy has only in-frame clones and leaves some out. The table has some 110,000 clones, 81% seen once. This chain joins TRBV2 and TRBJ1-5, with D maybe TRBD1 (5 bases). The clonotype was recovered from a man older than 75 with acute or convalescent COVID-19. Input material: peripheral blood. The CDR3 here is CASSEALGVPQPQHF. In DNA form, the CDR3 reads TGTGCCAGCAGTGAAGCTTTAGGGGTGCCCCAGCCCCAGCATTTT.